This T cell receptor (beta chain) was identified during a study of blood T cell repertoires in COVID-19. CDR1 SGHRS and CDR2 YFSETQ come from the germline V gene. The CDR3 totals 15 residues. V lost 2 bases and J 0 bases, leaving 9 bases between the germline ends. TCRdb's table, derived via immunoSEQ multiplex PCR, lists solely in-frame clones and lacks some. This sample has about 60,000 clones; around 84% occur once, and the top ten carry more than 9%. The clonotype originates from a human donor in a cohort sampled during active COVID-19. The V gene is TRBV5-1, the J gene TRBJ2-1; the D is unclear. The sequencing sample was made of peripheral blood. The CDR3 reads CASSFAPSSYNEQFF. The CDR3 nucleotides read TGCGCCAGCAGCTTCGCACCGAGCTCCTACAATGAGCAGTTCTTC.